The T cell receptor (beta chain) under discussion was sequenced for a study of cytomegalovirus exposure and HLA in healthy donors. Whole-study results and caveats: The study put 160 or so TCR beta chains on its list as cytomegalovirus-associated. Most TCR sequences were uncommon, yet certain public TCRs appeared in many donors. The classifier reportedly diagnosed cytomegalovirus status with high sensitivity and specificity.

Per the germline V gene, CDR1 is GTSNPN and CDR2 is SVGIG (reference sequence). CDR3 length: 14 residues. The V gene end was trimmed by 3 bases and the J gene end by 1 base; junction bases not matched to a gene: 4. This clone was observed a single time. Antigen unknown. Data came from immunoSEQ multiplex PCR; TCRdb stores just in-frame clones and leaves some out. The table records under 200,000 clones, roughly 96% of them present only once. This sequence was found in a young woman in good health and CMV-seronegative. The rearrangement joins TRBV30 to TRBJ2-7, with TRBD2 identical over 9 bases. The sequenced sample was PBMCs. CDR3 nucleotide sequence: TGTGCCTGGAGGCGGGGGGGCGGTTCCTACGAGCAGTACTTC. This translates into CAWRRGGGSYEQYF.